This T cell receptor beta chain derives from a study of beta chain features in type 1 diabetes. Background on the study: All samples together contributed 107,917,701 sorted cells for examination.

CD45RO/CCR7/CD25/CD127/CD95/CD27 separated CD4+ naive, central memory, regulatory and stem cell-like memory cells by sorting. With 1 base clipped from V and 2 bases from J, the junction kept 9 bases outside the gene matches. Per germline, CDR1 SGHTA and CDR2 FQGNSA. CDR3 length: 17 residues. This clone was found a few times. Isolated RNA was reverse transcribed in full, so expressed TCRB transcripts were sequenced. Regulatory, naive and central memory T cell samples averaged around 3.6 million reads. Clones were sequenced by immunoSEQ multiplex PCR, and TCRdb holds only the in-frame ones, with some missing. The sample holds roughly 500,000 clones, approximately 30% seen once.

This TCR came from a man between 18 and 35 years old in good health. The chain combines TRBV7-2 with TRBJ2-3, with TRBD2 matching 7 bases. The sample comprised naive CD4+ T cells from blood. CDR3 residues: CASSLDGSGPSTDTQYF. DNA of the CDR3: TGTGCCAGCAGCTTAGATGGTAGCGGGCCATCCACAGATACGCAGTATTTT.